This T cell receptor beta chain was recovered during a study of cytomegalovirus exposure and HLA in healthy donors. General study points: Accurate prediction of most subjects' HLA-A and HLA-B alleles from TCR beta sequences was reported. Near-uniform donor sequencing depth was presumed by presence/absence analyses.

60 Vbeta and 13 Jbeta primers were used in PCR. Profiling relied on immunoSEQ multiplex PCR, and the TCRdb table lists in-frame clones only, not all of them. The sample lists some 160,000 clones, around 80% occurring once. Turning to this clone: Its antigen is not identified.

Source material: PBMCs. This receptor was obtained from a man in his forties in good health and CMV-seronegative.

The CDR3 sequence is CATRREPASYEQYF. The CDR3 DNA sequence: TGTGCCACACGGCGGGAGCCGGCGTCCTACGAGCAGTACTTC. The J gene is TRBJ2-5, the V gene TRBV7-2, with 7 bases identical to TRBD2. The DNA end favors TRBJ2-7, so the J call may be wrong. CDR1 SGHTA and CDR2 FQGNSA come from the germline V gene. This CDR3 spans 14 amino acids.